These 20 T cell receptor beta chains share one sample of origin, sequenced in a study of CD8 T cells in ankylosing spondylitis. Each CDR3 protein is one row after TCRdb ran MiXCR on the 5' RACE reads. The sample holds around 90,000 distinct CDR3 sequences, roughly 30% seen once. The sequenced material came from blood, either unsorted or a sorted T cell fraction (not recorded which). These receptor sequences come from a male donor with ankylosing spondylitis or in good health (not recorded which).

Only a few counts were recorded for this clonotype. V gene TRBV6-1 combines with J gene TRBJ2-3; no definite D call. This CDR3 region has 13 residues. The germline V gene encodes CDR1 MNHNS and CDR2 SASEGT. The V gene lost 3 bases and the J gene lost 4 bases, with 8 bases spanning the gap. This chain's CDR3 is CASSEGLADTQYF. The CDR3 bases are TGTGCCAGCAGTGAGGGTCTGGCAGATACGCAGTATTTT.

This clonotype was recorded a few times. V and J are TRBV20-1 and TRBJ2-2; TRBD2 is a possible D gene (5 bases). Germline-derived CDR1 and CDR2 are DFQATT and SNEGSKA (reference sequence). Trimming took 0 bases from V and 1 from J, leaving 15 bases between them. CDR3 length equals 17 residues. Written as DNA, the CDR3 is TGCAGTGCTAGAGATGGGAGACTCCATGGGAACACCGGGGAGCTGTTTTTT. Translated, it gives CSARDGRLHGNTGELFF.

The CDR3 region is CASSFRHYGYTF. The CDR3 region has the DNA TGTGCCAGCAGTTTCCGGCACTATGGCTACACCTTC. V is TRBV28 and J is TRBJ1-2; D remains ambiguous. Germline-derived CDR1 and CDR2 are MDHEN and SYDVKM. The CDR3 runs 12 residues. The germline V and J ends were trimmed by 3 bases and 3 bases, with 5 bases remaining between them.

This clonotype was seen only a few times. The genes are TRBV20-1 and TRBJ2-5; 7 bases line up with TRBD1. V lost 4 bases, J lost 1 base, and 6 bases stayed unmatched. The CDR3 extends over 14 amino acids. CDR1 DFQATT and CDR2 SNEGSKA come from the germline V gene (reference sequence). The CDR3 loop reads CSATHWDSQETQYF. DNA of the CDR3: TGCAGTGCTACCCATTGGGACAGCCAAGAGACCCAGTACTTC.

This clonotype was detected only a few times. The chain combines TRBV7-8 with TRBJ2-3; the D gene is possibly TRBD1 (6 bases). The CDR3 sequence is 14 residues long. V lost 1 base and J lost 4, with 9 bases in between. Germline V gene sequence: CDR1 SGHVS, CDR2 FQNEAQ. The DNA for the CDR3 is TGTGCCAGCAGCTTAGGCCAGGGGCCAGATACGCAGTATTTT. It codes for CASSLGQGPDTQYF.

This clonotype has only a few counts. The chain couples TRBV6-1 to TRBJ1-5; a weak D match, TRBD1 (6 bases). Germline V gene lookup returns CDR1 MNHNS and CDR2 SASEGT. The V end was cut by 1 base, the J end by 3 bases, with 10 bases between. CDR3 length equals 15 residues. This CDR3 is CASSEEGDPNQPQHF. Here the CDR3 DNA reads TGTGCCAGCAGTGAAGAGGGGGACCCCAATCAGCCCCAGCATTTT.

This clonotype occurred a few times. J is TRBJ2-1 and V is TRBV7-9; a weak D match, TRBD2 (6 bases). Trimming shortened V by 5 bases and J by 9 bases, and 20 bases separated the two germline ends. The germline CDR1 and CDR2 sequences are SEHNR and FQNEAQ (reference sequence). This CDR3 comprises 15 residues. For the CDR3, the DNA is TGTGCCAGCAGCCCAAGGGGAACTAGCCAGGGTGAGCAGTTCTTC. Its translation: CASSPRGTSQGEQFF.

This chain uses TRBV4-1 with TRBJ2-7, with 10 bases aligning to TRBD2. The CDR3 extends over 17 amino acids. V gave up 8 bases and J gave up 6 bases; unmatched junction bases: 19. Germline V gene data show CDR1 as MGHRA and CDR2 as YSYEKL. The CDR3 here is CASQRTSGSPASGEQYF. The CDR3 coding sequence is TGCGCCAGCCAGCGGACTAGCGGCTCCCCTGCCTCCGGCGAGCAGTACTTC.

This chain joins TRBV12-3 or TRBV12-4 and TRBJ1-1, with no clear D. V was trimmed by 6 bases and J by 5 bases, leaving 13 bases between them. The CDR3 is 13 residues long. Here the CDR3 reads CASRLSSGTEAFF. In DNA, the CDR3 is TGTGCCAGCAGACTTTCGTCGGGGACTGAAGCTTTCTTT.

The chain links TRBV5-1 to TRBJ1-5, with 11 bases matching TRBD1. Per germline, CDR1 SGHRS and CDR2 YFSETQ. This CDR3 has 14 amino acids. The V and J ends lost 4 bases and 7 bases, in that order; junction bases with no gene match: 4. The CDR3 loop reads CASSEGQGDQPQHF. The CDR3 region has the DNA TGCGCCAGCAGCGAGGGACAGGGGGACCAGCCCCAGCATTTT.

This clonotype was observed a few times. This chain's CDR3 is CATSREGRPKETQYF. The DNA of the CDR3 is TGTGCCACCAGCAGAGAAGGACGGCCGAAAGAGACCCAGTACTTC. The chain uses TRBV15 and TRBJ2-5; no firm D call. The CDR3 runs to 15 residues. V lost 0 bases and J lost 3, with 11 bases in between. The V gene's germline CDR1 is LNHNV and CDR2 YYDKDF (reference sequence).

The chain has TRBV6-2 or TRBV6-3 and TRBJ2-3; 14 bases are shared with TRBD2. CDR1 and CDR2 from the germline V gene are MNHEY and SVGEGT. V gave up 6 bases and J gave up 4 bases; unmatched junction bases: 12. There are 18 residues in the CDR3. The CDR3 DNA reads TGTGCCAGCAGCTCCGGACTAGCGGGAGGCGTGGGGGCAGATACGCAGTATTTT. Amino acids: CASSSGLAGGVGADTQYF.

The CDR3 nucleotides are TGCGCCAGCAGCTTTGGCCGTGGGGGCCCAGGCACGCAGTATTTT. Protein sequence: CASSFGRGGPGTQYF. V gene TRBV5-1 combines with J gene TRBJ2-3, with D possibly matching TRBD1 (6 bases). V was clipped by 2 bases and J by 9 bases, with 19 bases between them. CDR1 SGHRS and CDR2 YFSETQ come from the germline V gene. The CDR3 has 15 residues.

The chain recombines TRBV5-5 with TRBJ2-5; D is perhaps TRBD2 (5 bases). Germline V gene data show CDR1 as SGHKS and CDR2 as YYEKEE (reference sequence). V dropped 4 bases and J dropped 1 base, with 11 bases sitting between them. CDR3 length: 14 residues. CDR3 sequence reads: CASSSPGFQETQYF. The CDR3 DNA reads as TGTGCCAGCAGCAGTCCGGGATTCCAAGAGACCCAGTACTTC.

The chain carries TRBV7-2 and TRBJ2-1; 7 bases map to TRBD2. Unmatched junction bases numbered 9, after V lost 4 bases and J lost 0 bases. Germline CDR1 and CDR2: SGHTA and FQGNSA. The CDR3 runs to 17 residues. The CDR3 loop reads CASSSGRLAASYNEQFF. The CDR3 DNA follows: TGTGCCAGCAGCTCGGGAAGACTAGCTGCCTCCTACAATGAGCAGTTCTTC.

The chain employs TRBV19 and TRBJ1-1; TRBD1 matches 10 bases. J gave up 5 bases and V 3 bases, and 6 bases lay outside the gene matches. CDR1 LNHDA and CDR2 SQIVND come from the germline V gene (reference sequence). The CDR3 is made up of 15 amino acids. The CDR3 protein is CASSIGSGQGTEAFF. CDR3 bases: TGTGCCAGTAGTATTGGCTCGGGACAGGGGACTGAAGCTTTCTTT.

This clonotype was detected a few times. The gene calls are TRBV5-1 and TRBJ2-3; 8 bases line up with TRBD1. The CDR3 is 15 amino acids. Losses at the gene ends were 6 bases for V and 4 bases for J; bases not matched to a gene: 10. The germline CDR1 and CDR2 sequences are SGHRS and YFSETQ. The chain's CDR3 is CASTRTGRWADTQYF. For the CDR3, the DNA is TGCGCCAGCACCAGGACAGGGAGATGGGCAGATACGCAGTATTTT.

The V and J genes are TRBV29-1 and TRBJ2-1; 14 bases are a match to TRBD2. Looked up from germline, CDR1 is SQVTM and CDR2 is ANQGSEA. The CDR3 runs to 13 residues. The V segment lost 7 bases and the J segment 8 bases; nucleotides outside the gene matches: 4. CDR3 nucleotides: TGCAGCGCCGGGACTAGCGGGGGTTATGAGCAGTTCTTC. Its protein product is CSAGTSGGYEQFF.

The sample holds a few counts of this clonotype. The chain is built from TRBV20-1 and TRBJ2-1, with 11 bases identical to TRBD2. The germline V gene has CDR1 DFQATT and CDR2 SNEGSKA (reference sequence). The J segment lost 9 bases and the V segment lost 3 bases, leaving 7 bases of the junction unmatched. The CDR3 contains 14 residues. The CDR3 DNA reads as TGCAGTGCTAGTCGATCTAGCGGGAGGACTGAGCAGTTCTTC. This encodes CSASRSSGRTEQFF.

This clonotype was observed a handful of times. The rearrangement joins TRBV6-5 to TRBJ2-2; D is perhaps TRBD1 (5 bases). The germline CDR1 and CDR2 sequences are MNHEY and SVGAGI. This CDR3 is built from 14 residues. V lost 3 bases to trimming and J lost 5 bases, with 10 bases between them. The CDR3 coding sequence is TGTGCCAGCAGTTATCAGGGTTGGACCGGGGAGCTGTTTTTT. Residues: CASSYQGWTGELFF.